These T cell receptor beta chains were read from a single sample in a study of OX40 agonist ivuxolimab in advanced cancers. Produced via immunoSEQ multiplex PCR; TCRdb's table is partial and in-frame only. The table has about 73,000 clones, about 86% seen once. This specimen consisted of CD4+ or CD8+ T cells sorted from blood, obtained in a trial of the OX40 agonist ivuxolimab. These TCRs come from an adult with an advanced solid tumor such as melanoma, head and neck, liver or kidney cancer. The CDR3 runs from the conserved cysteine through the conserved F or W. The D gene is left open where the match is weak. Clone size, where shown, is once, few, many, or a class for clones that have expanded.

-	TRBV5-4	-	TRBJ1-2	TGTGCCAGCAGCCAAGATCACCAGGGAAGATATGGCTACACCTTC	CASSQDHQGRYGYTF
-	TRBV6-1	-	TRBJ2-7	TGTGCCAGCAGTGAAGGCGGGGGCTCGGTGGGGGAGCAGTACTTC	CASSEGGGSVGEQYF
few	TRBV27	-	TRBJ1-4	TGTGCCAGCACCAAATGGGGGAGTGGTGAAAAACTGTTTTTT	CASTKWGSGEKLFF
-	TRBV12-5	-	TRBJ1-1	TGTGCTAGTGGCCCCGACCGGGAAGCTTTCTTT	CASGPDREAFF
-	TRBV10-3	-	TRBJ1-5	TGTGCCATCGCCCGGGACTACAGCAATCAGCCCCAGCATTTT	CAIARDYSNQPQHF
-	TRBV27	TRBD2	TRBJ2-2	TGTGCCAGCAGTTCCGGGGGGGCCTCGGGTCGCGGGGAGCTGTTTTTT	CASSSGGASGRGELFF
-	TRBV4-2	-	TRBJ1-5	TGTGCCAGCAGCCAAGATCCTTATAGCAATCAGCCCCAGCATTTT	CASSQDPYSNQPQHF
-	TRBV27	TRBD1	TRBJ1-6	TGTGCCAGCAGTACCGGACAGGGTTGGAATTCACCCCTCCACTTT	CASSTGQGWNSPLHF
-	TRBV18	-	TRBJ1-1	TGTGCCAGCTCACCTTCGTGGGACACTGAAGCTTTCTTT	CASSPSWDTEAFF
-	TRBV4-1	-	TRBJ1-3	TGCGCCAGCAGCCAAGGTAGAGGCAGGGAAGCTGGAAACACCATATATTTT	CASSQGRGREAGNTIYF